A selection of T cell receptor beta chains follows, all from one sample in a study of a mutant IDH1 vaccine in newly diagnosed glioma. Generated by immunoSEQ multiplex PCR, the TCRdb table keeps only in-frame clones and is missing some. The sample comprises over 20,000 clones, approximately 91% of which are singletons, and approximately 9.1% rests with the top ten. Sequenced here: PBMCs, sampled from a glioma patient treated with radiotherapy, temozolomide or both. The receptors shown here come from a man aged 30 to 45 with glioma. Each CDR3 is given with its conserved first and last residue. A D gene is named only where the DNA matches it firmly. The size entry is marked missing in some rows and otherwise reads once, few, many or a size class.

d_call	v_call	clone_size	j_call	cdr3_aa	cdr3_nt
.	TRBV6-1	once	TRBJ1-2	CASSEADSTANYGYTF	TGTGCCAGCAGTGAAGCGGACAGCACAGCTAACTATGGCTACACCTTC
.	TRBV6-5	.	TRBJ2-7	CASSYARWTGEQYF	TGTGCCAGCAGTTATGCTAGGTGGACGGGGGAGCAGTACTTC
TRBD1	TRBV11-2	.	TRBJ2-1	CASSPLSGQGPNEQFF	TGTGCCAGCAGCCCTCTATCGGGACAGGGTCCCAATGAGCAGTTCTTC
.	TRBV7-9	.	TRBJ2-7	CASSPTLQSSYEQYF	TGTGCCAGCAGCCCGACCCTACAGAGCTCCTACGAGCAGTACTTC
.	TRBV7-8	.	TRBJ1-5	CASSLERPQPQHF	TGTGCCAGCAGCTTAGAGCGCCCTCAGCCCCAGCATTTT
.	TRBV7-9	.	TRBJ1-1	CASSPGRPLSEAFF	TGTGCCAGCAGCCCGGGGCGGCCTTTGTCTGAAGCTTTCTTT
.	TRBV11-2	.	TRBJ2-3	CASTFRRGGRTSTDTQYF	TGTGCCAGCACCTTTAGAAGAGGGGGGAGGACCAGCACAGATACGCAGTATTTT
TRBD1	TRBV25-1	once	TRBJ1-4	CASTGTGVANEKLFF	TGTGCCAGCACTGGAACAGGGGTTGCTAATGAAAAACTGTTTTTT
TRBD1	TRBV29-1	.	TRBJ1-2	CSVERIGTGGFGYTF	TGCAGCGTTGAACGGATTGGGACAGGGGGATTTGGCTACACCTTC
.	TRBV7-9	.	TRBJ2-2	CAGDPGVTGELFF	TGTGCCGGGGACCCGGGGGTTACCGGGGAGCTGTTTTTT
.	TRBV27	.	TRBJ1-4	CASKGTRRGVNEKLFF	TGTGCCAGCAAGGGGACCAGGAGGGGAGTTAATGAAAAACTGTTTTTT
TRBD1	TRBV5-4	.	TRBJ1-2	CASSLERGQGIGYTF	TGTGCCAGCAGCTTGGAGCGGGGACAGGGGATCGGCTACACCTTC
.	TRBV5-1	few	TRBJ2-5	CASSLEGLQETQYF	TGCGCCAGCAGCTTGGAAGGGCTACAAGAGACCCAGTACTTC
.	TRBV27	few	TRBJ2-1	CASSPTSEYEQFF	TGTGCCAGCAGCCCGACTAGTGAGTACGAGCAGTTCTTC
.	TRBV5-1	.	TRBJ2-7	CASGDTYEQYF	TGCGCCAGCGGGGATACTTACGAGCAGTACTTC
.	TRBV29-1	.	TRBJ1-2	CSVEPQEGIHGYTF	TGCAGCGTTGAGCCGCAGGAGGGAATTCATGGCTACACCTTC
.	TRBV5-4	.	TRBJ2-7	CASSSWGQLYEQYF	TGTGCCAGCAGCTCATGGGGGCAGCTTTACGAGCAGTACTTC
TRBD1	TRBV7-2	.	TRBJ2-7	CASSLFPGTGRGYEQYF	TGTGCCAGCAGCTTATTTCCCGGGACAGGGAGGGGCTACGAGCAGTACTTC
.	TRBV11-1	once	TRBJ2-3	CASSHRTTSTDTQYF	TGTGCCAGCAGCCACCGCACAACTAGCACAGATACGCAGTATTTT
TRBD1	TRBV10-3	.	TRBJ2-3	CAISESGQGETDTQYF	TGTGCCATCAGTGAGTCGGGACAGGGGGAGACAGATACGCAGTATTTT
TRBD1	TRBV6-4	.	TRBJ1-1	CASRQQGMVTEAFF	TGTGCCAGCAGGCAACAGGGGATGGTTACTGAAGCTTTCTTT
TRBD2	TRBV5-1	.	TRBJ2-1	CASSRSGEPSYNEQFF	TGCGCCAGCAGTAGAAGCGGGGAACCCTCCTACAATGAGCAGTTCTTC
TRBD2	TRBV2	.	TRBJ2-3	CASSESGLAGADTQYF	TGTGCCAGCAGTGAATCGGGACTAGCGGGAGCAGATACGCAGTATTTT
TRBD2	TRBV18	.	TRBJ2-7	CASSPPGLAYEQYF	TGTGCCAGCTCACCACCGGGACTAGCCTACGAGCAGTACTTC
TRBD1	TRBV5-1	.	TRBJ1-3	CASSLPVMGTGGNTIYF	TGCGCCAGCAGCTTACCTGTTATGGGGACAGGAGGAAACACCATATATTTT
TRBD2	TRBV27	.	TRBJ2-3	CASSSLAGGPDTQYF	TGTGCCAGCAGTTCGCTAGCGGGAGGGCCAGATACGCAGTATTTT
.	TRBV19	.	TRBJ1-1	CASSIRGLTEAFF	TGTGCCAGTAGTATCAGGGGATTAACTGAAGCTTTCTTT
.	TRBV29-1	.	TRBJ2-1	CSVIEKVLGDSYNEQFF	TGCAGCGTGATTGAAAAGGTTTTGGGGGACTCCTACAATGAGCAGTTCTTC
.	TRBV4-2	.	TRBJ1-3	CASSQGRTGNTIYF	TGTGCCAGCAGCCAAGGCAGGACTGGAAACACCATATATTTT
TRBD1	TRBV5-5	.	TRBJ2-3	CASSSGQLLTDTQYF	TGTGCCAGCAGCTCGGGACAGCTTTTAACAGATACGCAGTATTTT
TRBD2	TRBV5-1	.	TRBJ2-1	CASSLWEGRYNEQFF	TGCGCCAGCAGCTTGTGGGAGGGCAGGTACAATGAGCAGTTCTTC
.	TRBV6-5	.	TRBJ2-3	CASSYSSAGLADTQYF	TGTGCCAGCAGTTACTCGTCGGCGGGGTTGGCAGATACGCAGTATTTT
TRBD1	TRBV5-1	.	TRBJ1-4	CASSPTGGYEKLFF	TGCGCCAGCAGCCCGACAGGGGGATACGAAAAACTGTTTTTT
.	TRBV28	.	TRBJ2-4	CASSPKGLAKNIQYF	TGTGCCAGCAGTCCAAAGGGCCTAGCCAAAAACATTCAGTACTTC
TRBD2	TRBV11-2	.	TRBJ2-7	CASSFAVSGSYEQYF	TGTGCCAGCAGCTTTGCGGTTAGCGGGAGCTACGAGCAGTACTTC
.	TRBV5-1	.	TRBJ2-1	CASSLRAYEQFF	TGCGCCAGCAGCTTGAGGGCGTATGAGCAGTTCTTC
.	TRBV5-1	hyperexpanded	TRBJ2-2	CASSLQTGANTGELFF	TGCGCCAGCAGTTTGCAGACAGGCGCGAACACCGGGGAGCTGTTTTTT
.	TRBV7-9	.	TRBJ1-1	CASSLSPPSTEAFF	TGTGCCAGCAGCTTAAGTCCTCCCAGCACTGAAGCTTTCTTT
.	TRBV28	.	TRBJ2-5	CASSPSQQEGTQYF	TGTGCCAGCAGCCCTTCTCAACAGGAAGGGACCCAGTACTTC
TRBD2	TRBV19	.	TRBJ2-7	CASSMTSGWEQYF	TGTGCCAGTAGTATGACTAGCGGTTGGGAGCAGTACTTC
.	TRBV6-1	once	TRBJ2-7	CASSEWGPLSSYEQYF	TGTGCCAGCAGTGAGTGGGGACCCCTAAGCTCCTACGAGCAGTACTTC
TRBD1	TRBV27	.	TRBJ1-1	CASSTQGVGTEAFF	TGTGCCAGCAGTACCCAGGGGGTTGGCACTGAAGCTTTCTTT
.	TRBV6-1	.	TRBJ2-1	CASAWRGPNEQFF	TGTGCCAGCGCCTGGAGGGGCCCCAACGAGCAGTTCTTC
.	TRBV4-1	.	TRBJ2-1	CASSQDQHNEQFF	TGCGCCAGCAGCCAAGATCAACACAATGAGCAGTTCTTC
.	TRBV5-1	once	TRBJ1-5	CASSLGANQPQHF	TGCGCCAGCAGCTTGGGGGCCAATCAGCCCCAGCATTTT